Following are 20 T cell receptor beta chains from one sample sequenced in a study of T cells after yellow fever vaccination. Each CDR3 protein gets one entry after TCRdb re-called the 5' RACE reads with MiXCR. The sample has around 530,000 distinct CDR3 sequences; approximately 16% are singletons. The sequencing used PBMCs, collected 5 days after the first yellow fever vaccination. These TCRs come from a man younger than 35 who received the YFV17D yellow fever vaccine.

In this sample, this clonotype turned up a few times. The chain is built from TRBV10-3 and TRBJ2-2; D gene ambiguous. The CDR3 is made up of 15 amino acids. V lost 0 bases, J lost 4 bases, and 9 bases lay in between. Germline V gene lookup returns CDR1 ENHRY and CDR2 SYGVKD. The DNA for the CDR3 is TGTGCCATCAGTGAGTCGGGAAGGGCCACCGGGGAGCTGTTTTTT. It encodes CAISESGRATGELFF.

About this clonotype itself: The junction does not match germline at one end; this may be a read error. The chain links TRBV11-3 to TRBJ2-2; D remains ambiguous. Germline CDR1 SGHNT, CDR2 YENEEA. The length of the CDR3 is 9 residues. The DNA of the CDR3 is TGTGCCAGCAGCCTAAAGTTCCGTTTT. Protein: CASSLKFRF. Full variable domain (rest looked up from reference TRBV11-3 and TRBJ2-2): EAGVVQSPRYKIIEKKQPVAFWCNPISGHNTLYWYLQNLGQGPELLIRYENEEAVDDSQLPKDRFSAERLKGVDSTLKIQPAELGDSAVYLCASSLKFRFGEGSRLTVL.

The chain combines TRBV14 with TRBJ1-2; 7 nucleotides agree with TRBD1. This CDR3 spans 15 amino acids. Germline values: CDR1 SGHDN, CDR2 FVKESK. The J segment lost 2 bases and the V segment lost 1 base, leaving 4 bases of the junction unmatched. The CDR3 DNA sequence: TGTGCCAGCAGCCAAGGTTTGACAGGGAACTATGGCTACACCTTC. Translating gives CASSQGLTGNYGYTF.

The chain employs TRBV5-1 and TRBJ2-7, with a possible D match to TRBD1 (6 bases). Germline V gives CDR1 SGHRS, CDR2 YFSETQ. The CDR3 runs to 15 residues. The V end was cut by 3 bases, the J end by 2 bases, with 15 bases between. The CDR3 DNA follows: TGCGCCAGCAGCTGGCGACAGGCCACTACCTACGAGCAGTACTTC. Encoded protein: CASSWRQATTYEQYF.

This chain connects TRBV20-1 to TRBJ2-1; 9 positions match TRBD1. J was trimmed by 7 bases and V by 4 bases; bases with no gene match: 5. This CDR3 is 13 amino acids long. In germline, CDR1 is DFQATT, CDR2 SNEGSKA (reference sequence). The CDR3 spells CSAIRDRENEQFF. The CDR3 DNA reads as TGCAGTGCTATCCGGGACAGGGAAAATGAGCAGTTCTTC.

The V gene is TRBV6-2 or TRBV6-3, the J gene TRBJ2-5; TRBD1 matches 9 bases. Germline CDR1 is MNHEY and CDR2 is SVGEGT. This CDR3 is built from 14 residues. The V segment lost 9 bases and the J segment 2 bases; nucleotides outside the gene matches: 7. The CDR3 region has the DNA TGTGCCAGTACAACAGGGGGCCGGCAAGAGACCCAGTACTTC. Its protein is CASTTGGRQETQYF.

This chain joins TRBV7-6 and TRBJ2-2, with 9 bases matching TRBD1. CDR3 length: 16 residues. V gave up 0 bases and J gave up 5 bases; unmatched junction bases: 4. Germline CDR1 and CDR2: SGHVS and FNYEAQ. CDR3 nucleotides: TGTGCCAGCAGCTTAGCTCTGGGACAGGGAACCGGGGAGCTGTTTTTT. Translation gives CASSLALGQGTGELFF.

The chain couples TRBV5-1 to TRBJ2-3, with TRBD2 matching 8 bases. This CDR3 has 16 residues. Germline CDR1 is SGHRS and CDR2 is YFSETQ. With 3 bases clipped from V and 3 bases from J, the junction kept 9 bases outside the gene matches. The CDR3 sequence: CASSSPGTRGTDTQYF. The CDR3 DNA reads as TGCGCCAGCAGCTCCCCCGGGACTAGAGGAACAGATACGCAGTATTTT. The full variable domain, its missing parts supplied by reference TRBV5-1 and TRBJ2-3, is KAGVTQTPRYLIKTRGQQVTLSCSPISGHRSVSWYQQTPGQGLQFLFEYFSETQRNKGNFPGRFSGRQFSNSRSEMNVSTLELGDSALYLCASSSPGTRGTDTQYFGPGTRLTVL.

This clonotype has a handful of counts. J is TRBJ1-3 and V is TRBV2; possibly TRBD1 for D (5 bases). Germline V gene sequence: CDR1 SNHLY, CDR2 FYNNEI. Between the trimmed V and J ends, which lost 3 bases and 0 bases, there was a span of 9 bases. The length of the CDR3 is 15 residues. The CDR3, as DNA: TGTGCCAGCAGTGAGCAGGGTTACTCTGGAAACACCATATATTTT. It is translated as CASSEQGYSGNTIYF.

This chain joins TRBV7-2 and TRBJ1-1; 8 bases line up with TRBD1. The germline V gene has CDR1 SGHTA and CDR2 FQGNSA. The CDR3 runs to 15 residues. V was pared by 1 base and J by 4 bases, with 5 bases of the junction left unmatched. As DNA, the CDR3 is TGTGCCAGCAGCTTAGTCAGGGGGCTGGGCACTGAAGCTTTCTTT. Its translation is CASSLVRGLGTEAFF.

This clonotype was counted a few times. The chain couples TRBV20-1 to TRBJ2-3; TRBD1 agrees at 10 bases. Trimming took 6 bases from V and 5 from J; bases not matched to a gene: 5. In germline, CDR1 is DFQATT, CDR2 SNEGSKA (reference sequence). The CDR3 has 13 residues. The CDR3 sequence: CSARDRGLDTQYF. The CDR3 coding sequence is TGCAGTGCCCGAGACAGGGGGCTAGATACGCAGTATTTT.

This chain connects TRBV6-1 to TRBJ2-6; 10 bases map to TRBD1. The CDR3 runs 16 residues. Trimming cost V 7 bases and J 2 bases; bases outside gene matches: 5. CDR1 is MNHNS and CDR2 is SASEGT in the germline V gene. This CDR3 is CASTRQGAAGANVLTF. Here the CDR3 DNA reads TGTGCCAGCACCCGACAGGGGGCGGCTGGGGCCAACGTCCTGACTTTC.

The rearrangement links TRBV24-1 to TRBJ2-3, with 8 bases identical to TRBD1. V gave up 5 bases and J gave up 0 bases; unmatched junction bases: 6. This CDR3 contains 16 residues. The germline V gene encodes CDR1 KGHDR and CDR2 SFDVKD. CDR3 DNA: TGTGCCACCAGTGTCACCGGGACAGGAAGCACAGATACGCAGTATTTT. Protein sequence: CATSVTGTGSTDTQYF.

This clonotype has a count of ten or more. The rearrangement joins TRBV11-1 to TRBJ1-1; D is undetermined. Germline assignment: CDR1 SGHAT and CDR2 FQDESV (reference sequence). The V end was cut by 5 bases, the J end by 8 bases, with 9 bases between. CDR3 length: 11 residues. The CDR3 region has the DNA TGTGCCAGCAGCCTCCAGCAGGAAGCTTTCTTT. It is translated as CASSLQQEAFF.

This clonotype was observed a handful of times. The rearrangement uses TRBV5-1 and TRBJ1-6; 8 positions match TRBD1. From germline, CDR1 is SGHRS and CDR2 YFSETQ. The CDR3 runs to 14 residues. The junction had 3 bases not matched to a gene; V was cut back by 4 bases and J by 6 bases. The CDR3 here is CASSAGQANSPLHF. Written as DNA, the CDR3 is TGCGCCAGCAGCGCGGGACAGGCTAATTCACCCCTCCACTTT.

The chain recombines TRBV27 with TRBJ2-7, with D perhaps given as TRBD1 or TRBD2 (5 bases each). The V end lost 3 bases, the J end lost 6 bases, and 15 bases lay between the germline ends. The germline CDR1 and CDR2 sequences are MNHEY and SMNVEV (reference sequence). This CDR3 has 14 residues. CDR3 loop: CASSFGDPGTEQYF. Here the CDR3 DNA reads TGTGCCAGCAGTTTCGGGGACCCGGGTACCGAGCAGTACTTC.

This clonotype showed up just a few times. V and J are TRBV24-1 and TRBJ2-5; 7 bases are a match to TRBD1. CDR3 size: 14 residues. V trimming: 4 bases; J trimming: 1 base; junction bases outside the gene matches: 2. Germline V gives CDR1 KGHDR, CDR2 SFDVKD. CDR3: CATSDRDSQETQYF. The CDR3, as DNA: TGTGCCACCAGTGACCGGGACAGCCAAGAGACCCAGTACTTC.

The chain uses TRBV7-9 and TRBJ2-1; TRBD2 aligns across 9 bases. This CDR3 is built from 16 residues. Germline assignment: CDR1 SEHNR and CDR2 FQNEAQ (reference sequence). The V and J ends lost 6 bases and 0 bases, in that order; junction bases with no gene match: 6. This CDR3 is CASRPSGGRSYNEQFF. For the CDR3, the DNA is TGTGCCAGCAGGCCAAGCGGGGGGCGCTCCTACAATGAGCAGTTCTTC.

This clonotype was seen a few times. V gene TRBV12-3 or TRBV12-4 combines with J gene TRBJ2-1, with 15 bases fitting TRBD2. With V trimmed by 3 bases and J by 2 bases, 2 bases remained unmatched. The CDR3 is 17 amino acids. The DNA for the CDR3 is TGTGCCAGCAGTTTGGGGACTAGCGGGGGGCCCTACAATGAGCAGTTCTTC. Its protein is CASSLGTSGGPYNEQFF.

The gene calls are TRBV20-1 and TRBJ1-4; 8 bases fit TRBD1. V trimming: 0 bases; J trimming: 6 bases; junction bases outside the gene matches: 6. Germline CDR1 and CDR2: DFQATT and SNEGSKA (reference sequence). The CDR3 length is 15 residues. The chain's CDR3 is CSARDQGAGDEKLFF. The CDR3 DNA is TGCAGTGCTAGAGACCAGGGGGCAGGGGATGAAAAACTGTTTTTT.